This TCR beta chain was captured in a study of shared T cell receptors in the human thymus. Deletions cut 5 bases from V and 9 bases from J, with 13 bases between. Germline V CDR1 and CDR2: DFQATT, SNEGSKA (reference sequence). The CDR3 is 11 amino acids. This clone was observed a single time. Libraries were prepared by immunoSEQ multiplex PCR; TCRdb keeps only in-frame clonotypes and omits some of them. The table shows 700,000 or so clones, with roughly 88% occurring only once. The data also belong to a second study, concerning human thymus T cells. As reported in that work: It was healthy Finnish infants having corrective surgery for congenital heart defects who were the donors. During corrective heart surgery, resections were taken, and the thymus tissue came from them. V and J gene usage appeared biased in thymic and blood repertoires. Related research examined unrelated individuals and reported that their thymic repertoires overlapped highly.

The receptor comes from a girl less than two years old with a congenital heart defect. The sequenced material came from thymocytes. The chain couples TRBV20-1 to TRBJ1-2, with D possibly TRBD1 on 5 matching bases. In DNA, the CDR3 is TGCAGTGCTCAGCAGGGATATAGCTACACCTTC. Protein: CSAQQGYSYTF.